The sequence of this T cell receptor beta chain was determined in a study of cytomegalovirus exposure and HLA in healthy donors. Use of 60 Vbeta and 13 Jbeta primers characterized the PCR. Some clones are missing from TCRdb's copy, which holds only in-frame ones; the method was immunoSEQ multiplex PCR. The sample lists over 150,000 clones; roughly 79% were seen once. The germline CDR1 and CDR2 sequences are SGHRS and YFSETQ. V was trimmed by 4 bases and J by 2 bases, leaving 11 bases between them. This CDR3 has 14 residues. Concerning this clone: What it binds is not known.

Study-level findings and limits: Serostatus for CMV was the only available immune exposure information. An assumption of roughly uniform sequencing depth across donors underlay the presence/absence analyses.

This TCR came from a man between 18 and 35 years old in good health and CMV-seronegative. The rearrangement joins TRBV5-1 to TRBJ2-3; D might be TRBD2 (5 bases). The specimen sequenced was PBMCs. CDR3 in DNA: TGCGCCAGCAGCAACGGGGAGACCACAGATACGCAGTATTTT. This translates into CASSNGETTDTQYF.